The next 18 T cell receptor beta chains were all read from a single sample in a study of T cells in Graves' hyperthyroidism and ophthalmopathy (dated by TCRdb to between 2018 and 2021). Library preparation was by multiplex PCR. For sequencing, an Illumina HiSeq 2000 was employed. The TCR beta CDR3 regions were amplified from RNA transcripts. The TCR CDR3 was subjected to a first round of RT-PCR using the HTBI primer set and the Qiagen OneStep RT-PCR kit. TCRdb reworked the public reads: Q25 trimming with fastp, MiXCR clone assembly, productive beta chains retained. Every distinct CDR3 protein forms one entry, paired with its most common genes and DNA. The sample profile shows about 580,000 distinct CDR3 sequences; roughly 14% of them were found once. The ten most abundant clones make up more than 4.5% of the sample. Input material: blood. These receptors were obtained from a young woman with Graves' hyperthyroidism that later progressed to Graves' ophthalmopathy.

This clonotype was observed many times. This chain connects TRBV7-9 to TRBJ1-1; tentatively, D is TRBD1 (5 bases). V gave up 4 bases and J gave up 1 base, with 10 bases separating them. There are 14 residues in the CDR3. Looked up from germline, CDR1 is SEHNR and CDR2 is FQNEAQ (reference sequence). In nucleotides, the CDR3 is TGTGCCAGCAGCTCCCCCCAGGGGAACACTGAAGCTTTCTTT. It is translated as CASSSPQGNTEAFF.

The gene calls are TRBV19 and TRBJ1-5, with 10 bases identical to TRBD1. CDR3 length: 15 amino acids. The junction had 7 bases not matched to a gene; V was cut back by 6 bases and J by 5 bases. Germline loops: CDR1 LNHDA, CDR2 SQIVND (reference sequence). The CDR3 DNA reads as TGTGCCAGTAGCCGGGACAGGGGAGGTGATCAGCCCCAGCATTTT. Amino acids: CASSRDRGGDQPQHF.

This clonotype was recorded a few times. This chain connects TRBV10-3 to TRBJ1-6; D is uncertain. This CDR3 spans 12 amino acids. V lost 0 bases to trimming and J lost 10 bases, with 4 bases between them. Germline-derived CDR1 and CDR2 are ENHRY and SYGVKD. The DNA of the CDR3 is TGTGCCATCAGTGAGTCGGGGTCACCCCTCCACTTT. Translating gives CAISESGSPLHF.

Many counts were recorded for this clonotype. The chain combines TRBV12-5 with TRBJ2-3; D not resolved. V was pared by 0 bases and J by 8 bases, with 12 bases between. The CDR3 loop spans 14 amino acids. Germline V gene lookup returns CDR1 LGHNT and CDR2 FRNRAP. In DNA, the CDR3 is TGTGCTAGTGGTTTGGTACCCCCAGGCCGTACGCAGTATTTT. This encodes CASGLVPPGRTQYF.

This clonotype came up many times. The rearrangement links TRBV9 to TRBJ2-1, with 7 bases fitting TRBD2. From germline, CDR1 is SGDLS and CDR2 YYNGEE. This CDR3 is 13 amino acids long. The V segment lost 5 bases and the J segment 6 bases; nucleotides outside the gene matches: 5. The CDR3 loop is CASSRGTINEQFF. CDR3 DNA sequence: TGTGCCAGCAGTCGAGGGACTATCAATGAGCAGTTCTTC.

The rearrangement links TRBV4-1 to TRBJ2-3; no reliable D call. The germline V and J ends were trimmed by 2 bases and 10 bases, with 7 bases remaining between them. Germline CDR1 and CDR2: MGHRA and YSYEKL. The CDR3 totals 11 residues. CDR3 amino acids: CASSQNRAQYF. The CDR3 region has the DNA TGCGCCAGCAGCCAAAATAGGGCGCAGTATTTT.

The gene calls are TRBV3-1 and TRBJ2-7, with D perhaps matching TRBD2 (5 bases). Germline-derived CDR1 and CDR2 are LGHDT and YNNKEL (reference sequence). V lost 1 base, J lost 2 bases, and 12 bases lay in between. The CDR3 is 15 residues long. The CDR3 DNA sequence: TGTGCCAGCAGCCAAGTTAAGGACTCCCCCTACGAGCAGTACTTC. Its protein product is CASSQVKDSPYEQYF.

This clonotype has a count of ten or more. V is TRBV5-1 and J is TRBJ2-2; D possibly uses TRBD1 or TRBD2 (6 bases each). The CDR3 loop spans 17 amino acids. Germline V gives CDR1 SGHRS, CDR2 YFSETQ. V lost 0 bases and J lost 2, with 14 bases in between. The CDR3 sequence: CASSLGSAGQNTGELFF. CDR3 coding DNA: TGCGCCAGCAGCTTGGGGTCCGCGGGACAAAACACCGGGGAGCTGTTTTTT.

This clonotype was counted ten times or more. The chain employs TRBV7-3 and TRBJ1-1; perhaps TRBD1 as D (5 bases). With 10 bases removed from V and 3 bases from J, the gap between germline ends came to 15 bases. CDR1 SGHTA and CDR2 FQGTGA come from the germline V gene. The CDR3 loop spans 13 amino acids. The CDR3 coding sequence is TGTGCCACTAGTGAGGGGAGGGACACTGAAGCTTTCTTT. Its protein product is CATSEGRDTEAFF.

This clonotype came up many times. The chain recombines TRBV11-2 with TRBJ2-2, with D perhaps matching TRBD2 (6 bases). Germline CDR1 SGHAT, CDR2 FQNNGV. This CDR3 spans 13 amino acids. Trimming removed 6 bases from V and 3 bases from J, with 8 bases in between. CDR3 sequence (DNA): TGTGCCAGCAGAACTAGCTACACCGGGGAGCTGTTTTTT. This encodes CASRTSYTGELFF.

This clonotype was detected ten times or more. Here the CDR3 reads CSAPRPGLNQPQHF. The CDR3 nucleotides are TGCAGTGCTCCCCGACCGGGACTCAATCAGCCCCAGCATTTT. The chain has TRBV20-1 and TRBJ1-5; D is possibly TRBD1 (5 bases). This CDR3 is built from 14 residues. Trimming shortened V by 5 bases and J by 3 bases, and 14 bases separated the two germline ends. Germline lookup yields CDR1 DFQATT and CDR2 SNEGSKA (reference sequence).

The sample holds a few counts of this clonotype. In nucleotides, the CDR3 is TGTGCCAGCAGCCCGGGGACGTCCTCTGGAAACACCATATATTTT. This codes for CASSPGTSSGNTIYF. The chain joins TRBV3-1 to TRBJ1-3, with D tentatively TRBD1 (5 bases). The V and J ends lost 4 bases and 0 bases respectively, with 10 bases between them. The CDR3 has 15 residues. Per germline, CDR1 LGHDT and CDR2 YNNKEL (reference sequence).

This clonotype has a count of ten or more. This sequence joins TRBV20-1 and TRBJ2-7; TRBD1 matches at 8 bases. The germline gives CDR1 DFQATT, CDR2 SNEGSKA (reference sequence). The CDR3 is made up of 14 amino acids. The J segment lost 3 bases and the V segment lost 6 bases, leaving 10 bases of the junction unmatched. The CDR3 sequence is CSALPWGQDYEQYF. The CDR3 DNA reads TGCAGTGCGCTACCTTGGGGACAGGACTACGAGCAGTACTTC.

A note on this clonotype: This may be a read error: a much more frequent sequence differs by one nucleotide. The gene calls are TRBV11-3 and TRBJ2-7; D remains unclear. Between the trimmed V and J ends, which lost 4 bases and 0 bases, there was a span of 7 bases. This CDR3 has 13 amino acids. Germline CDR1 and CDR2: SGHNT and YENEEA. CDR3 loop: CASSSIASYEQYF. For the CDR3, the DNA is TGTGCCAGCAGCTCCATAGCCTCCTACGAGCAGTACTTC.

The rearrangement joins TRBV11-3 to TRBJ1-1, with 9 positions matching TRBD1. The CDR3 extends over 16 amino acids. V lost 5 bases, J lost 3 bases, and 10 bases stayed unmatched. Germline lookup yields CDR1 SGHNT and CDR2 YENEEA. The CDR3 region has the DNA TGTGCCAGCAGCCCGAGGACAGGGGCGAGGTACACTGAAGCTTTCTTT. Its protein is CASSPRTGARYTEAFF. Together with reference TRBV11-3 and TRBJ1-1, the CDR3 gives the full variable domain: EAGVVQSPRYKIIEKKQPVAFWCNPISGHNTLYWYLQNLGQGPELLIRYENEEAVDDSQLPKDRFSAERLKGVDSTLKIQPAELGDSAVYLCASSPRTGARYTEAFFGQGTRLTVV.

This clonotype appeared many times. The chain employs TRBV12-3 or TRBV12-4 and TRBJ1-1; TRBD1 aligns across 7 bases. V lost 7 bases to trimming and J lost 9 bases; unmatched junction nucleotides: 5. The CDR3 covers 11 residues. The CDR3 DNA sequence: TGTGCCAGCACCCTGACAGGGCAAGCTTTCTTT. Translation gives CASTLTGQAFF.

The gene calls are TRBV6-1 and TRBJ2-7; the D is unclear. Germline CDR1 is MNHNS and CDR2 is SASEGT. This CDR3 has 18 amino acids. Deletions cut 2 bases from V and 0 bases from J, with 20 bases between. This CDR3 reads CASSEKLVGPRSSYEQYF. The CDR3, as DNA: TGTGCCAGCAGTGAAAAGTTGGTTGGCCCTAGGTCCTCCTACGAGCAGTACTTC.

Note on this clonotype: Possible read error: a much larger clone is one base away. This chain connects TRBV12-3 or TRBV12-4 to TRBJ2-7, with no clear D. This CDR3 contains 13 residues. Trimming pared 11 bases from V and 0 bases from J, leaving 14 bases between. The DNA of the CDR3 is TGTGCCGGCACCCCTGGGCCCTCCTACGAGCAGTACTTC. Translated, it gives CAGTPGPSYEQYF.